A selection of T cell receptor beta chains follows, all from one sample in a study of CD8+ T cells in alopecia areata. This table comes from immunoSEQ multiplex PCR, and its TCRdb copy is limited to in-frame clones, with some not included. The sample includes about 5,000 clones, around 60% of them seen just once. The sequences come from skin, collected at week 0. The source is a human donor with alopecia areata. Each CDR3 is given with its conserved first and last residue. A D gene is named only where the DNA matches it firmly. The listing skips clone size in some rows; elsewhere it reads once, few, many or a size class.

>13|-|TRBV5-1|-|TRBJ1-2
TGCGCCAGCAGCATGGACGGGAACTATGGCTACACCTTC
CASSMDGNYGYTF
>12|-|TRBV18|few|TRBJ1-1
TGTGCCAGCTCACCACCGGGCACTGAAGCTTTCTTT
CASSPPGTEAFF
>16|-|TRBV6-1|few|TRBJ1-5
TGTGCCAGCAGTGAAGCGTCTCGGTTCTCCAATCAGCCCCAGCATTTT
CASSEASRFSNQPQHF
>13|-|TRBV15|-|TRBJ2-5
TGTGCCACCAGCAGAGGGTCGGACGAGACCCAGTACTTC
CATSRGSDETQYF
>14|-|TRBV11-2|-|TRBJ2-7
TGTGCCAGCAGCTCCGGGACACCCTCCTACGAGCAGTACTTC
CASSSGTPSYEQYF
>15|-|TRBV27|few|TRBJ2-3
TGTGCCAGCAGTTTAGGTTCGGGGCAATTGGGTACGCAGTATTTT
CASSLGSGQLGTQYF
>14|TRBD1|TRBV10-3|few|TRBJ2-7
TGTGCCCCCCAAAAGGACAGGTGCATATACGAGCAGTACTTC
CAPQKDRCIYEQYF
>15|-|TRBV7-9|-|TRBJ2-3
TGTGCCAGCAGCTTAAAGCGGTTCGGCACAGATACGCAGTATTTT
CASSLKRFGTDTQYF
>13|TRBD2|TRBV19|few|TRBJ2-1
TGTGCCAGTAGCCCGGGGGGGCTCAATGAGCAGTTCTTC
CASSPGGLNEQFF
>15|-|TRBV11-2|-|TRBJ1-1
TGTGCCAGCAGCTTAGATCGGTATCGGAACACTGAAGCTTTCTTT
CASSLDRYRNTEAFF
>13|-|TRBV11-2|-|TRBJ1-1
TGTGCCAGCAGCTTTAAGCTGAACACTGAAGCTTTCTTT
CASSFKLNTEAFF
>11|-|TRBV20-1|few|TRBJ2-1
TGCAGTGCACACTCCTACAATGAGCAGTTCTTC
CSAHSYNEQFF
>16|-|TRBV4-2|-|TRBJ1-2
TGTGCCAGCAGCCAAGACCCCGCCGGGGCGGACTATGGCTACACCTTC
CASSQDPAGADYGYTF
>14|-|TRBV5-1|-|TRBJ2-1
TGCGCCAGCAGCTCTTCCCAGGGTCCCAATGAGCAGTTCTTC
CASSSSQGPNEQFF
>12|-|TRBV11-2|-|TRBJ2-3
TGTGCCAGCAGCCTCAGCACAGATACGCAGTATTTT
CASSLSTDTQYF
>14|-|TRBV19|-|TRBJ1-2
TGTGCCAGTAGTGTCGCCGGACATCGTTGGGGCTACACCTTC
CASSVAGHRWGYTF
>14|-|TRBV6-5|once|TRBJ2-5
TGTGCCAGCACCTACTCAACAGGGATGGAGACCCAGTACTTC
CASTYSTGMETQYF
>14|-|TRBV6-1|once|TRBJ1-5
TGTGCCAGCAGCCAAGATGGGAGCAATCAGCCCCAGCATTTT
CASSQDGSNQPQHF
>15|TRBD2|TRBV29-1|-|TRBJ2-3
TGCAGCGTTGAGGGGACGGGGGGGAACACAGATACGCAGTATTTT
CSVEGTGGNTDTQYF
>12|-|TRBV5-1|few|TRBJ2-7
TGCGCCAGCAGCCCCGGGGGTTACGAGCAGTACTTC
CASSPGGYEQYF
>12|TRBD1|TRBV14|few|TRBJ2-3
TGTGCCAGCAGCCTCAGGGGGGATACGCAGTATTTT
CASSLRGDTQYF
>14|TRBD2|TRBV10-3|-|TRBJ2-5
TGTGCCATCAGTGCTCGGGGGGAAGGAGAGACCCAGTACTTC
CAISARGEGETQYF
>13|-|TRBV10-3|few|TRBJ2-2
TGTGCCATCAGTGACATCGCCACCGGGGAGCTGTTTTTT
CAISDIATGELFF
>14|TRBD1|TRBV2|few|TRBJ1-6
TGTGCCAGCAGTGCTGGGACAGGGGGCACACCCCTCCACTTT
CASSAGTGGTPLHF
>12|TRBD1|TRBV28|-|TRBJ1-2
TGTGCCAGCAGAACAGGGGCTTTTGGCTACACCTTC
CASRTGAFGYTF
>15|-|TRBV6-1|-|TRBJ2-1
TGTGCCAGCAGTGAAGCCCCTCTTCCATGGGATGAGCAGTTCTTC
CASSEAPLPWDEQFF
>14|TRBD1|TRBV29-1|-|TRBJ2-3
TGCAGCGTATCTATCAGGGGGCACACAGATACGCAGTATTTT
CSVSIRGHTDTQYF
>15|-|TRBV21-1|-|TRBJ1-1
TGTGCCAGCAGCAGGTTACAGGGGGCGGACACTGAAGCTTTCTTT
CASSRLQGADTEAFF
>18|-|TRBV7-8|-|TRBJ2-6
TGTGCCAGCAGCTTAAAAGGACGCGGGGCCTCTGTGGCCAACGTCCTGACTTTC
CASSLKGRGASVANVLTF
>11|-|TRBV2|-|TRBJ2-5
TGTGCCAGCAGTGAAGAAGAGACCCAGTACTTC
CASSEEETQYF
>16|TRBD1|TRBV5-1|large|TRBJ2-2
TGCGCCAGCAGCGGATCGACAGGGGGCCGTACCGGGGAGCTGTTTTTT
CASSGSTGGRTGELFF
>15|-|TRBV6-5|-|TRBJ2-3
TGTGCCAGCAGGAAAAGCGGTACACAGCAAGATACGCAGTATTTT
CASRKSGTQQDTQYF
>16|TRBD1|TRBV5-1|few|TRBJ1-3
TGCGCCAGCAGCTTAGGACAGGCCAACTCTGGAAACACCATATATTTT
CASSLGQANSGNTIYF